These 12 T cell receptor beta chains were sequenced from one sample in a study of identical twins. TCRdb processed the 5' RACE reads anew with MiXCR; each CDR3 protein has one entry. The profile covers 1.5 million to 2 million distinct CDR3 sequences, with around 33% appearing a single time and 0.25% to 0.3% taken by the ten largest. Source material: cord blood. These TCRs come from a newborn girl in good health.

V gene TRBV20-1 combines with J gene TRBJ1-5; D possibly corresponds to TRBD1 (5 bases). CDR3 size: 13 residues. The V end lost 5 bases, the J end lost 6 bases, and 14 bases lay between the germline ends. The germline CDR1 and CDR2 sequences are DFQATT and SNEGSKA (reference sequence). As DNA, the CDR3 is TGCAGTGCTGTGCCCCAGGGAGGTCAGCCCCAGCATTTT. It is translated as CSAVPQGGQPQHF.

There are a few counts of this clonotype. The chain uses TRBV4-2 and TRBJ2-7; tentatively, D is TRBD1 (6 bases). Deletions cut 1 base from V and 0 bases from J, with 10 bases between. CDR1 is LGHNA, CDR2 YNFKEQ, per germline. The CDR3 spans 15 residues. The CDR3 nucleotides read TGTGCCAGCAGCCAAGCCGGGACAAACTCCTACGAGCAGTACTTC. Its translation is CASSQAGTNSYEQYF.

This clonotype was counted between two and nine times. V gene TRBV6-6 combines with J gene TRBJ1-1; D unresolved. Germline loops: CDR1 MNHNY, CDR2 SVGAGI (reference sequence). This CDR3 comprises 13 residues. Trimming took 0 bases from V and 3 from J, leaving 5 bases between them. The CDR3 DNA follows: TGTGCCAGCAGTTACTCCAAGGACACTGAAGCTTTCTTT. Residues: CASSYSKDTEAFF.

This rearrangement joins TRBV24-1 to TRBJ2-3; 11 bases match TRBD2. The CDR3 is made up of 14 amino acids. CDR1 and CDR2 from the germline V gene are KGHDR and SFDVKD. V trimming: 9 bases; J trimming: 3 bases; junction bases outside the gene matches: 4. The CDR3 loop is CATRGTSGTDTQYF. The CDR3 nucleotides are TGTGCCACCCGGGGGACTAGCGGTACAGATACGCAGTATTTT.

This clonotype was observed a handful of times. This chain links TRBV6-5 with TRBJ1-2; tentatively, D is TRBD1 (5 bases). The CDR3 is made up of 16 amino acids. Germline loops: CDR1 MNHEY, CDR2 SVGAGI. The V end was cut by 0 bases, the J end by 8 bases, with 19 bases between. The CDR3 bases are TGTGCCAGCAGTTACTCGATGGTTAGAGGGGCAACGGGCTACACCTTC. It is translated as CASSYSMVRGATGYTF.

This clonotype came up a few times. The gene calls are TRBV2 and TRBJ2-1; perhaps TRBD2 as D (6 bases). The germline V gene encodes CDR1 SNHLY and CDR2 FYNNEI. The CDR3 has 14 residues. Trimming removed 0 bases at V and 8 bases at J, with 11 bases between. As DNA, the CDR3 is TGTGCCAGCAGTGAAGCGCCCTCTAGCGATGAGCAGTTCTTC. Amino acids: CASSEAPSSDEQFF.

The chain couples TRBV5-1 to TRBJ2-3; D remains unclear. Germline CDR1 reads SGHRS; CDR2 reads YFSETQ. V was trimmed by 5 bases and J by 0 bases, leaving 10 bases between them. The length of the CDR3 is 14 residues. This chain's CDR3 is CASRELASTDTQYF. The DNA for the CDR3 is TGCGCCAGCAGGGAATTAGCTAGCACAGATACGCAGTATTTT.

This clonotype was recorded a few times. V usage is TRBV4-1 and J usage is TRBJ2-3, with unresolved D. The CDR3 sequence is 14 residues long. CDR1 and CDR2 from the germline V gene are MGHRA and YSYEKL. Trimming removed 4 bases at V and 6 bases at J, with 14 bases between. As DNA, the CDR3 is TGCGCCAGCAGCCCGGGTCTCCTGGCGGATACGCAGTATTTT. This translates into CASSPGLLADTQYF.

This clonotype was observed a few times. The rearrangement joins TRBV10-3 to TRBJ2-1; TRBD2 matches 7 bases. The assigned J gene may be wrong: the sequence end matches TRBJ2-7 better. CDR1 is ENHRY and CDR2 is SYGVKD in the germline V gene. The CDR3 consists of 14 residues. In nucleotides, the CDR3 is TGTGCCATCAGTGATAGCGGGTCCTACAATGAGCAGTACTTC. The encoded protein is CAISDSGSYNEQYF.

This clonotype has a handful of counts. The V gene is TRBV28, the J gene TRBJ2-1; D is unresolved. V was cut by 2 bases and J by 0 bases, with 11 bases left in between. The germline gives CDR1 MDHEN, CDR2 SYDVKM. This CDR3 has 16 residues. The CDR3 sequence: CASSLPGVVSYNEQFF. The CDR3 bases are TGTGCCAGCAGTTTACCCGGAGTGGTCTCCTACAATGAGCAGTTCTTC.

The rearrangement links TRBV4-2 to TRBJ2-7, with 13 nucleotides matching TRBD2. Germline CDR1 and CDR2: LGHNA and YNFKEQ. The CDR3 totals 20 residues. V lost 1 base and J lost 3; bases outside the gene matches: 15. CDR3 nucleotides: TGTGCCAGCAGCCAAGCCCCGGGACTAGCGGGACAGAGAGCTGACTACGAGCAGTACTTC. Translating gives CASSQAPGLAGQRADYEQYF.

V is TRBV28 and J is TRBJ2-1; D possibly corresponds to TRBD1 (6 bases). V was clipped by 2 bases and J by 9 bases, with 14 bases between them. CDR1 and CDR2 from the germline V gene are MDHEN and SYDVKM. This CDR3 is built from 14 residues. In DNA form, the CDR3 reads TGTGCCAGCAGTTTAATCCTCCAGGGGAGTGAGCAGTTCTTC. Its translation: CASSLILQGSEQFF. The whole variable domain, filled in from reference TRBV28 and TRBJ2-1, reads DVKVTQSSRYLVKRTGEKVFLECVQDMDHENMFWYRQDPGLGLRLIYFSYDVKMKEKGDIPEGYSVSREKKERFSLILESASTNQTSMYLCASSLILQGSEQFFGPGTRLTVL.